What follows are 16 T cell receptor beta chains derived from one specimen sequenced in a study of cytomegalovirus exposure and HLA in healthy donors. It was with 60 Vbeta and 13 Jbeta primers that the PCR ran. The assay was immunoSEQ multiplex PCR, and TCRdb's table has in-frame clones only and misses some. The sample yields 100,000 to 150,000 clones, roughly three quarters seen once. Sequenced: PBMCs. These receptors were collected from an older woman in good health and CMV-seronegative.

The chain has TRBV2 and TRBJ2-5; 9 bases line up with TRBD1. With V trimmed by 6 bases and J by 5 bases, 7 bases remained unmatched. The length of the CDR3 is 14 residues. The V gene's germline CDR1 is SNHLY and CDR2 FYNNEI. CDR3 residues: CASSKTGGEETQYF. In nucleotides, the CDR3 is TGTGCCAGCAGCAAAACAGGGGGCGAGGAGACCCAGTACTTC.

V usage is TRBV27 and J usage is TRBJ2-7; 8 bases fit TRBD1. Germline CDR1 is MNHEY and CDR2 is SMNVEV (reference sequence). J lost 0 bases, V lost 6 bases, and 7 bases had no gene match. The CDR3 covers 15 residues. CDR3 protein: CASSRTGLLSYEQYF. As DNA, the CDR3 is TGTGCCAGCAGCCGGACAGGGCTCCTCTCCTACGAGCAGTACTTC.

The chain carries TRBV28 and TRBJ1-1; D is perhaps TRBD1 (6 bases). This CDR3 comprises 14 residues. Per germline, CDR1 MDHEN and CDR2 SYDVKM. Trimming took 6 bases from V and 4 from J, leaving 15 bases between them. The CDR3 spells CASRITGSPTEAFF. The CDR3 nucleotides are TGTGCCAGCAGAATTACAGGGAGTCCCACTGAAGCTTTCTTT.

The chain is built from TRBV11-2 and TRBJ1-1, with D uncertain. This CDR3 comprises 17 residues. V was shortened by 4 bases and J by 1 base, with 19 bases between the two germline ends. Germline CDR1 and CDR2: SGHAT and FQNNGV. The CDR3 bases are TGTGCCAGCAGCTCCCCTCGGGAGGCGCATGGGAACACTGAAGCTTTCTTT. Translated: CASSSPREAHGNTEAFF.

The chain combines TRBV18 with TRBJ1-3, with 7 bases fitting TRBD1. The CDR3 consists of 15 residues. The germline CDR1 and CDR2 sequences are KGHSH and LQKENI. The junction had 6 bases not matched to a gene; V was cut back by 6 bases and J by 1 base. Here the CDR3 reads CASSPDRVSGNTIYF. The CDR3 DNA reads TGTGCCAGCTCTCCCGACAGGGTTTCTGGAAACACCATATATTTT.

This chain links TRBV19 with TRBJ2-7; 10 bases line up with TRBD2. The CDR3 runs to 16 residues. Germline CDR1 is LNHDA and CDR2 is SQIVND (reference sequence). The V and J ends lost 5 bases and 4 bases, in that order; junction bases with no gene match: 11. CDR3 amino acids: CASSRLLAGGRYEQYF. The DNA of the CDR3 is TGTGCCAGTAGTCGTCTCTTAGCGGGAGGTCGGTACGAGCAGTACTTC.

This rearrangement joins TRBV10-3 to TRBJ2-3, with D perhaps matching TRBD1 (5 bases). CDR3 length: 15 amino acids. Germline CDR1 ENHRY, CDR2 SYGVKD. Trimming pared 2 bases from V and 2 bases from J, leaving 11 bases between. The CDR3 bases are TGTGCCATCAGTGAGAATAACAGGCCCACAGATACGCAGTATTTT. Translating it yields CAISENNRPTDTQYF.

CDR3 sequence (DNA): TGTGCCAGCTGGGGAGGGGCGGGTCAGCCCCAGCATTTT. Translated: CASWGGAGQPQHF. The chain recombines TRBV28 with TRBJ1-5; maybe TRBD1 (5 bases). This CDR3 is built from 13 residues. V lost 8 bases and J 6 bases, leaving 14 bases between the germline ends. Germline CDR1 is MDHEN and CDR2 is SYDVKM.

This chain joins TRBV2 and TRBJ1-6; TRBD1 matches 7 bases. Germline trimming cut 7 bases from V and 3 bases from J; bases unmatched to any gene: 9. Germline CDR1 is SNHLY and CDR2 is FYNNEI. The length of the CDR3 is 16 residues. The CDR3 region is CASTTGGGNYNSPLHF. Here the CDR3 DNA reads TGTGCCAGCACTACGGGAGGGGGCAACTATAATTCACCCCTCCACTTT.

A few counts support this clone. The V and J genes are TRBV28 and TRBJ1-5, with a weak D call TRBD1 (5 bases). Germline values: CDR1 MDHEN, CDR2 SYDVKM. Trimming stripped 6 bases from V and 3 bases from J, with 18 bases between. The length of the CDR3 is 16 residues. CDR3 in amino acids: CASRTYPDSNNQPQHF. DNA for the CDR3: TGTGCCAGCAGAACTTACCCAGACAGTAACAATCAGCCCCAGCATTTT.

The chain links TRBV2 to TRBJ1-5; weak D call: TRBD1 (6 bases). Trimming shortened V by 5 bases and J by 3 bases, and 17 bases separated the two germline ends. The CDR3 sequence is 16 residues long. The germline CDR1 and CDR2 sequences are SNHLY and FYNNEI. This CDR3 reads CASSSLRGSLNQPQHF. The CDR3, as DNA: TGTGCCAGCAGTTCTCTCAGGGGATCCCTCAATCAGCCCCAGCATTTT.

The chain joins TRBV27 to TRBJ1-1, with D maybe TRBD1 (6 bases). Trimming cost V 3 bases and J 0 bases, with 17 bases left between them. Germline V gives CDR1 MNHEY, CDR2 SMNVEV (reference sequence). The CDR3 spans 17 residues. CDR3 loop: CASSFLSGTTMNTEAFF. The CDR3 nucleotides read TGTGCCAGCAGTTTCCTCTCCGGGACAACTATGAACACTGAAGCTTTCTTT.

The J gene is TRBJ1-1, the V gene TRBV11-3, with a tentative D call TRBD1 (5 bases). The CDR3 has 13 residues. Germline V gene sequence: CDR1 SGHNT, CDR2 YENEEA. Trimming removed 4 bases at V and 0 bases at J, with 6 bases between. CDR3: CASSWGVNTEAFF. CDR3 bases: TGTGCCAGCAGCTGGGGGGTGAACACTGAAGCTTTCTTT.

On this clone itself: This sequence may be a read error, since a much larger clone differs from it by one base. CDR3 residues: CASSGDRGREQYF. The CDR3 coding sequence is TGTGCCAGCAGTGGTGACAGGGGACGCGAGCAGTACTTC. The genes are TRBV2 and TRBJ2-5; the match to TRBD1 covers 8 bases. The J call may not be correct, given that the DNA end is closer to TRBJ2-7. Germline V lookup: CDR1 SNHLY, CDR2 FYNNEI. The CDR3 contains 13 residues.

The gene calls are TRBV28 and TRBJ1-3; 9 bases match TRBD1. Germline V gives CDR1 MDHEN, CDR2 SYDVKM. With 3 bases clipped from V and 0 bases from J, the junction kept 6 bases outside the gene matches. The CDR3 consists of 17 residues. CDR3 bases: TGTGCCAGCAGTTTGGACAGGGGATCCCCCTCTGGAAACACCATATATTTT. It translates to CASSLDRGSPSGNTIYF.

V usage is TRBV15 and J usage is TRBJ2-2, with 11 bases lining up with TRBD1. This CDR3 has 19 residues. The junction had 12 bases not matched to a gene; V was cut back by 1 base and J by 5 bases. CDR1 and CDR2 from the germline V gene are LNHNV and YYDKDF (reference sequence). The CDR3, as DNA: TGTGCCACCAGCAGAGGAGTGCCGGGACAGGGGGATCCAACCGGGGAGCTGTTTTTT. This codes for CATSRGVPGQGDPTGELFF.